Each of the 29 T cell receptor beta chains below was sequenced from the same sample in a study of blood T cells in healthy people across ages. PCR was performed a second time for about 6 to 12 cycles using a sample-barcoded 5' primer and a J-beta primer mix. Using its own MiXCR run on the 5' RACE reads, TCRdb lists one record per CDR3 protein. The table shows around 500,000 distinct CDR3 sequences, with about 27% occurring only once. This sample was shared with a second study, whose subject was T cells of mothers and their children.

The sample was blood. These receptors were collected from a boy aged 2 to 9 in good health.

This clonotype was counted only a few times. CDR3 in DNA: TGTGCCAGCAGCTTCGGACAGGGTGAAGGAACCCAGTACTTC. It translates to CASSFGQGEGTQYF. The chain recombines TRBV7-9 with TRBJ2-5; 8 bases match TRBD1. This CDR3 spans 14 amino acids. V shed 3 bases and J 8 bases; nucleotides not matched to a gene: 8. Germline V gives CDR1 SEHNR, CDR2 FQNEAQ (reference sequence).

This clonotype was observed a few times. The chain has TRBV24-1 and TRBJ2-5, with 7 bases that match TRBD1. The J segment lost 0 bases and the V segment lost 2 bases, leaving 2 bases of the junction unmatched. The CDR3 is 15 amino acids. The germline V gene encodes CDR1 KGHDR and CDR2 SFDVKD. Here the CDR3 reads CATSDSGQDQETQYF. The CDR3 DNA reads TGTGCCACCAGTGATTCCGGACAGGACCAAGAGACCCAGTACTTC.

V gene TRBV6-2 or TRBV6-3 combines with J gene TRBJ2-5; 9 nucleotides match TRBD1. Germline CDR1 and CDR2: MNHEY and SVGEGT. V lost 7 bases and J lost 5; bases outside the gene matches: 5. This CDR3 has 13 amino acids. The DNA for the CDR3 is TGTGCCAGCATCGAAGACAGGGGGGAGACCCAGTACTTC. This translates into CASIEDRGETQYF.

The chain has TRBV6-1 and TRBJ2-5; tentatively, D is TRBD2 (5 bases). The germline CDR1 and CDR2 sequences are MNHNS and SASEGT. Trimming cost V 4 bases and J 1 base, with 13 bases left between them. CDR3 length equals 15 residues. DNA of the CDR3: TGTGCCAGCAGTGCCATACAGCGGATCCAAGAGACCCAGTACTTC. This encodes CASSAIQRIQETQYF.

The chain has TRBV20-1 and TRBJ2-2, with 11 bases that match TRBD2. Germline V CDR1 and CDR2: DFQATT, SNEGSKA (reference sequence). J lost 1 base, V lost 0 bases, and 7 bases had no gene match. The CDR3 totals 18 residues. CDR3 DNA sequence: TGCAGTGCTAGAGATCGAGGGCTAGCGGGGGGGAACACCGGGGAGCTGTTTTTT. It encodes CSARDRGLAGGNTGELFF.

This chain connects TRBV3-1 to TRBJ2-3; D is undetermined. CDR1 and CDR2 from the germline V gene are LGHDT and YNNKEL (reference sequence). Trimming stripped 3 bases from V and 2 bases from J, with 9 bases between. This CDR3 spans 14 amino acids. CDR3 bases: TGTGCCAGCAGCCAGTGGACCCACACAGATACGCAGTATTTT. Translated, it gives CASSQWTHTDTQYF.

This rearrangement joins TRBV11-2 to TRBJ1-2, with D possibly TRBD1 on 6 matching bases. Germline V gives CDR1 SGHAT, CDR2 FQNNGV. CDR3 length: 15 amino acids. Trimming removed 1 base at V and 3 bases at J, with 12 bases between. The CDR3 region is CASSLGSGAHYGYTF. Here the CDR3 DNA reads TGTGCCAGCAGCTTAGGTTCAGGGGCCCACTATGGCTACACCTTC.

This clonotype was seen many times. V usage is TRBV12-3 or TRBV12-4 and J usage is TRBJ2-7; D gene unclear. The CDR3 has 12 residues. V lost 6 bases, J lost 2 bases, and 8 bases lay in between. This CDR3 reads CASSFGPYEQYF. The CDR3 coding sequence is TGTGCCAGCAGCTTCGGCCCCTACGAGCAGTACTTC.

This chain links TRBV14 with TRBJ2-3; the D is unclear. Germline-derived CDR1 and CDR2 are SGHDN and FVKESK. This CDR3 is 11 amino acids long. Trimming pared 2 bases from V and 7 bases from J, leaving 4 bases between. The CDR3 bases are TGTGCCAGCAGCCAACTGTATACGCAGTATTTT. Translating it yields CASSQLYTQYF.

This clonotype was observed a few times. This chain connects TRBV7-9 to TRBJ2-1, with TRBD2 identical over 12 bases. Unmatched junction bases numbered 11, after V lost 6 bases and J lost 5 bases. Per germline, CDR1 SEHNR and CDR2 FQNEAQ (reference sequence). This CDR3 spans 17 amino acids. This chain's CDR3 is CASSYLPTSGRNNEQFF. CDR3 coding DNA: TGTGCCAGCAGTTACCTGCCGACTAGCGGGAGAAACAATGAGCAGTTCTTC.

This clonotype was found a few times. V gene TRBV11-2 combines with J gene TRBJ2-5; possible D gene TRBD1, 6 bases. TRBJ2-7 matches the DNA end more closely, so the J call is doubtful. The CDR3 extends over 15 amino acids. Per germline, CDR1 SGHAT and CDR2 FQNNGV. CDR3 loop: CASSLGARLSYEQYF. CDR3 coding DNA: TGTGCCAGCAGCTTGGGGGCCAGACTCTCCTACGAGCAGTACTTC.

The chain employs TRBV20-1 and TRBJ2-7, with 9 bases that match TRBD2. This CDR3 is 17 amino acids long. Trimming took 0 bases from V and 3 from J; bases not matched to a gene: 12. In germline, CDR1 is DFQATT, CDR2 SNEGSKA (reference sequence). This chain's CDR3 is CSAREDGVAGDYYEQYF. CDR3 in DNA: TGCAGTGCTAGAGAGGATGGGGTAGCGGGGGATTACTACGAGCAGTACTTC.

V gene TRBV12-3 or TRBV12-4 combines with J gene TRBJ1-5; tentative D call: TRBD1 (5 bases). Trimming stripped 5 bases from V and 8 bases from J, with 16 bases between. CDR3 size: 14 residues. CDR3 sequence: CASSTSGGGKPQHF. CDR3 DNA sequence: TGTGCCAGCAGTACAAGCGGGGGAGGCAAGCCCCAGCATTTT.

The CDR3 DNA reads TGTGCCAGCAGCCGCAGCGTGCCCGCAGATACGCAGTATTTT. Translated: CASSRSVPADTQYF. The V call is TRBV12-3 or TRBV12-4, the J call TRBJ2-3; D not resolved. This CDR3 has 14 amino acids. Between the trimmed V and J ends, which lost 6 bases and 4 bases, there was a span of 14 bases.

The genes are TRBV7-7 and TRBJ2-5; D remains ambiguous. Germline V gene sequence: CDR1 SSHAT, CDR2 FNYEAQ (reference sequence). Trimming stripped 3 bases from V and 2 bases from J, with 13 bases between. The CDR3 has 15 residues. Here the CDR3 DNA reads TGTGCCAGCAGCTTGGGGTGGAGTGAGCAAGAGACCCAGTACTTC. Amino acids: CASSLGWSEQETQYF.

The V and J genes are TRBV12-3 or TRBV12-4 and TRBJ1-1; no clear D gene. Deletions cut 3 bases from V and 8 bases from J, with 7 bases between. The length of the CDR3 is 11 residues. DNA for the CDR3: TGTGCCAGCAGTTTGCAAGTCGAAGCTTTCTTT. Encoded protein: CASSLQVEAFF.

This chain connects TRBV5-1 to TRBJ2-7, with TRBD2 identical over 11 bases. The end of the DNA is better explained by TRBJ2-1, so the J call may be wrong. Germline CDR1 is SGHRS and CDR2 is YFSETQ. This CDR3 is 17 amino acids long. The CDR3 is CASSLGDRLAGYNEQFF. The CDR3 DNA is TGCGCCAGCAGCTTGGGCGATAGACTAGCGGGATACAATGAGCAGTTCTTC.

This clonotype turned up a few times. The rearrangement joins TRBV6-2 or TRBV6-3 to TRBJ1-2; tentative D call: TRBD1 (5 bases). The CDR3 runs 14 residues. V dropped 6 bases and J dropped 0 bases, with 11 bases sitting between them. Germline CDR1 MNHEY, CDR2 SVGEGT. The CDR3 is CASSLTTANYGYTF. In DNA, the CDR3 is TGTGCCAGCAGCCTAACGACAGCTAACTATGGCTACACCTTC.

The V and J genes are TRBV27 and TRBJ2-7; TRBD1 is a possible D gene (6 bases). This CDR3 has 14 amino acids. Trimming took off 8 bases at V and 0 bases at J, with 14 bases between the two ends. CDR1 is MNHEY and CDR2 is SMNVEV in the germline V gene (reference sequence). The CDR3 DNA is TGTGCCAGCGGCCTATCGACAGGCTCCTACGAGCAGTACTTC. This codes for CASGLSTGSYEQYF.

The genes are TRBV12-3 or TRBV12-4 and TRBJ2-7, with D unresolved. V was trimmed by 1 base and J by 5 bases, leaving 9 bases between them. The CDR3 covers 13 residues. As DNA, the CDR3 is TGTGCCAGCAGTTTAGGGGAATTGAACGAGCAGTACTTC. This sequence encodes CASSLGELNEQYF.

The CDR3 loop is CSAGRDRETEAFF. In DNA, the CDR3 is TGCAGTGCTGGGCGGGACAGGGAAACTGAAGCTTTCTTT. The chain has TRBV20-1 and TRBJ1-1, with TRBD1 identical over 9 bases. CDR3 length equals 13 residues. V lost 5 bases, J lost 5 bases, and 6 bases stayed unmatched. Germline assignment: CDR1 DFQATT and CDR2 SNEGSKA (reference sequence).

This clonotype was detected only a few times. This chain links TRBV7-2 with TRBJ2-3; 13 nucleotides align to TRBD2. The CDR3 length is 20 residues. J lost 0 bases, V lost 5 bases, and 14 bases had no gene match. Germline CDR1 SGHTA, CDR2 FQGNSA. Written as DNA, the CDR3 is TGTGCCAGCAGCAATAGCGGACTAGCGGGAGAACTATTAAGCACAGATACGCAGTATTTT. Protein: CASSNSGLAGELLSTDTQYF. The full variable domain, its missing parts supplied by reference TRBV7-2 and TRBJ2-3, is GAGVSQSPSNKVTEKGKDVELRCDPISGHTALYWYRQSLGQGLEFLIYFQGNSAPDKSGLPSDRFSAERTGGSVSTLTIQRTQQEDSAVYLCASSNSGLAGELLSTDTQYFGPGTRLTVL.

The J gene is TRBJ2-1, the V gene TRBV9, with D tentatively TRBD1 or TRBD2 (5 bases each). The germline V gene has CDR1 SGDLS and CDR2 YYNGEE. CDR3 length equals 15 residues. The V end lost 4 bases, the J end lost 3 bases, and 14 bases lay between the germline ends. CDR3 DNA: TGTGCCAGCAGCCCGAGGGGTGTGTACTACAATGAGCAGTTCTTC. Translated: CASSPRGVYYNEQFF.

Comment on this clonotype: At one end, the junction sequence differs from germline, possibly due to a read error. V gene TRBV7-2 combines with J gene TRBJ2-7; TRBD1 matches at 11 bases. CDR3 length: 14 residues. Germline loops: CDR1 SGHTA, CDR2 FQGNSA. The CDR3 reads CASKGTGGGNEQFF. The CDR3 bases are TGTGCTAGCAAAGGGACAGGGGGAGGGAATGAGCAATTCTTC.

As for this clonotype: The conserved closing phenylalanine or tryptophan is absent in this CDR3, likely reflecting a read error. This chain connects TRBV5-1 to TRBJ2-7, with 10 bases identical to TRBD2. The CDR3 sequence is 13 residues long. The ends lost 6 bases at V and 7 bases at J; junction bases unmatched: 7. Per the germline V gene, CDR1 is SGHRS and CDR2 is YFSETQ. This CDR3 reads CASTLAGAGEQYL. The CDR3, as DNA: TGCGCCAGCACCCTAGCGGGAGCGGGTGAGCAGTACCTC.

This clonotype has only a few counts. This chain uses TRBV20-1 with TRBJ2-7; 11 bases map to TRBD1. The V and J ends lost 7 bases and 2 bases, in that order; junction bases with no gene match: 1. Germline V gene data show CDR1 as DFQATT and CDR2 as SNEGSKA (reference sequence). This CDR3 is built from 12 residues. CDR3 coding DNA: TGCAGTGGGGGACAGGGGGCCTACGAGCAGTACTTC. Protein sequence: CSGGQGAYEQYF.

The rearrangement links TRBV27 to TRBJ2-7; 8 bases are a match to TRBD2. Germline loops: CDR1 MNHEY, CDR2 SMNVEV (reference sequence). With V trimmed by 6 bases and J by 3 bases, 7 bases remained unmatched. This CDR3 spans 14 amino acids. CDR3 protein: CASRLSGKFYEQYF. The CDR3 DNA follows: TGTGCCAGCAGACTTAGCGGGAAGTTCTACGAGCAGTACTTC.

The rearrangement uses TRBV20-1 and TRBJ2-5; D may be TRBD2 (6 bases). From germline, CDR1 is DFQATT and CDR2 SNEGSKA (reference sequence). Between the trimmed V and J ends, which lost 5 bases and 2 bases, there was a span of 12 bases. The CDR3 covers 13 residues. The CDR3 spells CSAHRDSQETQYF. CDR3 nucleotides: TGCAGTGCTCACCGGGACTCTCAAGAGACCCAGTACTTC.

This clonotype was seen a handful of times. J is TRBJ1-2 and V is TRBV12-3 or TRBV12-4, with a possible D match to TRBD1 (5 bases). This CDR3 has 15 residues. Trimming cost V 3 bases and J 2 bases, with 13 bases left between them. The CDR3 spells CASSFPGRTNYGYTF. CDR3 sequence (DNA): TGTGCCAGCAGTTTCCCCGGTCGGACAAACTATGGCTACACCTTC.